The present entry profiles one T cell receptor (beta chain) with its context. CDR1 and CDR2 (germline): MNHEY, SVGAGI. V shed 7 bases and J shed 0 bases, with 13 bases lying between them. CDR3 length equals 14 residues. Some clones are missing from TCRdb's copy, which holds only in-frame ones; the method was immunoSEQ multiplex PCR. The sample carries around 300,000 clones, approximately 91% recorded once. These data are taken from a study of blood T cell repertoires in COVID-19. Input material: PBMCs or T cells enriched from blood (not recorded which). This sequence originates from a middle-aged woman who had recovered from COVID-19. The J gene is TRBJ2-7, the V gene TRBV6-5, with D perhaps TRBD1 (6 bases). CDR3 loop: CASIRQASSYEQYF. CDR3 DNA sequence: TGTGCCAGCATTCGACAGGCGAGCTCCTACGAGCAGTACTTC.